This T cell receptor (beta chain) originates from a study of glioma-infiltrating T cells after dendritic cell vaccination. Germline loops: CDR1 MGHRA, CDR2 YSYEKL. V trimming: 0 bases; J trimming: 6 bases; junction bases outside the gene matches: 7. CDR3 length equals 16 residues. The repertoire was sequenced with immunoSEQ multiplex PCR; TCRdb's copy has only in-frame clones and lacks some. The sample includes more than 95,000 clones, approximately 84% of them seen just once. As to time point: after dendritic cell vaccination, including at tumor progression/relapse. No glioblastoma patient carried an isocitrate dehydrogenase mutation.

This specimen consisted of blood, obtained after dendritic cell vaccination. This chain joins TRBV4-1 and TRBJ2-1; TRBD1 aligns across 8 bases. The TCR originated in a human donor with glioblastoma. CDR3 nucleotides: TGCGCCAGCAGCCAAGATACCAGGGGGCTGTTCAATGAGCAGTTCTTC. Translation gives CASSQDTRGLFNEQFF.